This T cell receptor (beta chain) is drawn from a study of CD8+CD57+ T cells in acquired aplastic anemia (dated 2018 in TCRdb). With regard to the full study: DNA extracted from sorted CD4+ and CD8+ cells had a mean of around 3 ug, with a range of about 0.18 to 27.4 ug. CD8+CD57+ expansion was defined as frequency above the mean frequency observed in healthy subjects. What the research found in general, with its limitations: CD8+ Simpson's diversity did not differ significantly between patients and healthy controls (P=0.060). Although roughly 30 CD8+ CDR3 sequences were shared by patients and controls, these sequences appeared highly expressed in patients and within the immunodominant clones of patients.

Flow cytometry had shown CD8+CD57+ cell expansion in the patients selected for sequencing. Every patient had severe acquired aplastic anemia, diagnosed using the International Study of Aplastic Anemia and Agranulocytosis and Camitta criteria. No patient had received any therapy when blood was sampled. In the study, sorted CD4+ and CD8+ blood T cells from patients with severe aplastic anemia and from healthy subjects underwent deep sequencing of TCR repertoires. Patients were enrolled in the USA under clinicaltrials.gov protocols 00001620, 01623167, 00001397, 00071045, 00081523 and 00961064. Ficoll-Paque density gradient centrifugation was used to isolate peripheral blood mononuclear cells. CD4+ and CD8+ T cells were sorted by FACS or magnetic beads before DNA extraction. A word on this clonotype: Which antigen it targets is not known. Within one base of it there is no much larger clone, and no base qualities were kept.

The CDR3 has 15 amino acids, counting the end cysteine and phenylalanine. Only CDR3 DNA remains: 45 bases, in frame from the first base. The germline V gene yields SNHLY for CDR1 and FYNNEI for CDR2. Unmatched junction bases come to 6, with V trimmed by 4 bases and J by 5 bases. Genomic DNA served as template for TCR beta VDJ combination and CDR3 sequence profiling. An Illumina HiSeq 2000 was the platform used for TCR repertoire sequencing. The original pipeline was this. TRBV/TRBJ rearrangement plots, CDR3 size and DJ length profiles, and Simpson's diversity index were used to evaluate the repertoires. The most abundant DNA sequence in the deep sequencing data was taken as the immunodominant clone. CDR3 amino acid sequences were checked for sharing across subjects and were also compared against the VDJdb database and published repertoires. Clones were called with MiXCR by TCRdb after fastp trimmed the public reads at Q25, and only in-frame beta chains were retained. Records with the same CDR3 protein are collapsed into one entry carrying the most frequent genes and DNA. It is TCRdb's table, rather than the study itself, that gives the V and J calls and clone size. Present in this sample are hundreds of thousands of distinct CDR3 sequences, roughly 50% of which were seen just once. The ten biggest clones cover about 20% of the sample.

This sequence uses TRBV2 and TRBJ2-1, with TRBD1 identical over 9 junction bases. Sequencing was carried out using sorted CD4+, CD8+, or CD8+CD57+ T cells (not recorded which) from PBMCs. The sequence came from a human donor with aplastic anemia. Read as DNA, the sequence is TGTGCCAGCAGTGCTAGGCGGGACAGGGACAATGAGCAGTTCTTC. It translates to CASSARRDRDNEQFF.